This TCR beta chain was retrieved from a study of shared clonotypes between healthy human individuals. Profiling relied on immunoSEQ multiplex PCR, and the TCRdb table lists in-frame clones only, not all of them. The table includes over 850,000 clones, approximately 78% detected once. Trimming left V 3 bases short and J 4 bases short, with 19 bases between. The CDR3 has 17 residues. Germline-derived CDR1 and CDR2 are MDHEN and SYDVKM. The clonotype was recovered from a man in his late teens or twenties in good health. Some clones in this sample may be carry-over from other donors' samples. Sequenced: memory CD4+ T cells from PBMCs. Specified subset: CD45RA-negative fraction. The rearrangement uses TRBV28 and TRBJ1-5; D is unresolved. CDR3 bases: TGTGCCAGCAGTTTGCTTGAGACAACTCCGATTAATCAGCCCCAGCATTTT. Translation: CASSLLETTPINQPQHF.